The 2 T cell receptor beta chains below were found in one sample sequenced in a study of cytomegalovirus exposure and HLA in healthy donors. The PCR ran on 60 Vbeta and 13 Jbeta primers. Profiling relied on immunoSEQ multiplex PCR, and the TCRdb table lists in-frame clones only, not all of them. The sample data list about 200,000 clones. Sequencing used PBMCs. The receptors shown here come from a man younger than 40 in good health and CMV-seronegative.

The CDR3 sequence: CASRTDRAPEQYF. CDR3 sequence (DNA): TGTGCCAGCAGAACGGACAGGGCACCCGAGCAGTACTTC. J is TRBJ2-7 and V is TRBV27; 8 positions agree with TRBD1. V lost 6 bases and J lost 6; bases outside the gene matches: 7. The CDR3 runs 13 residues. The germline V gene has CDR1 MNHEY and CDR2 SMNVEV (reference sequence).

The V gene is TRBV28, the J gene TRBJ2-1; 8 bases align to TRBD1. Germline CDR1 MDHEN, CDR2 SYDVKM. The CDR3 spans 18 residues. After removal of 5 bases from V and 4 bases from J, the junction contained 16 bases not matched to a gene. The CDR3 sequence: CASSLPVAGGRGYNEQFF. CDR3 bases: TGTGCCAGCAGTCTCCCCGTGGCAGGGGGCAGGGGATACAATGAGCAGTTCTTC.